This TCR beta chain comes out of a study of cytomegalovirus exposure and HLA in healthy donors. Comments on this clone: Its antigen is still unknown.

Findings and limits, study-wide: Per a later analysis, HLA-associated TCR beta chains showed more clonal expansion than other, equally common TCR beta chains. Researchers reported from a later analysis that most CMV-associated TCR beta chains appeared HLA-restricted. Association of a missense DCLRE1C variant with TCR beta V- and J-gene trimming was reported in a later analysis. According to the study, some 160 TCR beta chains were cytomegalovirus-associated.

The CDR3 has 18 residues. Germline assignment: CDR1 SGDLS and CDR2 YYNGEE. With 3 bases clipped from V and 1 base from J, the junction kept 8 bases outside the gene matches. Researchers ran the PCR with 60 Vbeta and 13 Jbeta primers. The data were produced by immunoSEQ multiplex PCR, yet TCRdb's version contains in-frame clones alone and is incomplete. This sample has under 200,000 clones; roughly 83% occur once, and the top ten carry about 0.25%. Sequenced: PBMCs. This clonotype was sampled from a boy between 10 and 17 years old in good health and CMV-seronegative. The genes are TRBV9 and TRBJ2-6; TRBD1 matches 9 bases. CDR3 coding DNA: TGTGCCAGCAGCGAGCGGGACAGGGTTGCGTCTGGGGCCAACGTCCTGACTTTC. Its protein product is CASSERDRVASGANVLTF.